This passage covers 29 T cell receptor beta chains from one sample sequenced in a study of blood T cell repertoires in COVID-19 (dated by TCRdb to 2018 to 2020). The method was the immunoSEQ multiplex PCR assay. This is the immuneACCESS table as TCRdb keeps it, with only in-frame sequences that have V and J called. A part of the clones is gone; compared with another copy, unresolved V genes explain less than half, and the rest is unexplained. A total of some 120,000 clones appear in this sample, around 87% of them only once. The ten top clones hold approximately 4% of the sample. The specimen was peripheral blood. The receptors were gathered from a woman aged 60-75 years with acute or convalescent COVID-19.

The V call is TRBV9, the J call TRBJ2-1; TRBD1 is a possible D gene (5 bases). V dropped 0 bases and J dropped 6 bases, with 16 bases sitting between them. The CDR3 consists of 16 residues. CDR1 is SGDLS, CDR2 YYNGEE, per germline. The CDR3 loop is CASSVGGRGASNEQFF. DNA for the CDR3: TGTGCCAGCAGCGTAGGGGGTAGGGGTGCTTCCAATGAGCAGTTCTTC.

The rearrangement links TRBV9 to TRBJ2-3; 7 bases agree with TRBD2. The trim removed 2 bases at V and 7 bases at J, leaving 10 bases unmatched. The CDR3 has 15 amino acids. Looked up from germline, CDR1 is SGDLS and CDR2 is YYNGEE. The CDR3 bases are TGTGCCAGCAGCGTTACTAGCGTACTGGGGAATACGCAGTATTTT. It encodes CASSVTSVLGNTQYF. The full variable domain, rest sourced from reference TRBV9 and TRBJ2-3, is DSGVTQTPKHLITATGQRVTLRCSPRSGDLSVYWYQQSLDQGLQFLIQYYNGEERAKGNILERFSAQQFPDLHSELNLSSLELGDSALYFCASSVTSVLGNTQYFGPGTRLTVL.

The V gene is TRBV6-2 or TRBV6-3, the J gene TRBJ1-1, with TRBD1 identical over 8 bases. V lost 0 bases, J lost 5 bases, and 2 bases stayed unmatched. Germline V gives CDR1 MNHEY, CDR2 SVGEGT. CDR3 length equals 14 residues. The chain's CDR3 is CASSYSDRDTEAFF. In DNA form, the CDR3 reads TGTGCCAGCAGTTACTCGGACAGGGATACTGAAGCTTTCTTT.

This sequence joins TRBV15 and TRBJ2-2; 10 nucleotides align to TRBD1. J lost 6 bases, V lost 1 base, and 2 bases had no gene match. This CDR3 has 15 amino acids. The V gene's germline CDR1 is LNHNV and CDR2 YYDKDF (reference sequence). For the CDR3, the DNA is TGTGCCACCAGCAGAGTGGGACAGGGGCCCGGGGAGCTGTTTTTT. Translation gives CATSRVGQGPGELFF.

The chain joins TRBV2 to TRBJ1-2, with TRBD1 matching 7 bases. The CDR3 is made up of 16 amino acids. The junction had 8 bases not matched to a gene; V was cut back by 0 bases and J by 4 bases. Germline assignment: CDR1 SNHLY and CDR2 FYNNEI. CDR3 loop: CASSEAPATGIYGYTF. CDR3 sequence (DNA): TGTGCCAGCAGTGAAGCCCCTGCGACAGGGATCTATGGCTACACCTTC.

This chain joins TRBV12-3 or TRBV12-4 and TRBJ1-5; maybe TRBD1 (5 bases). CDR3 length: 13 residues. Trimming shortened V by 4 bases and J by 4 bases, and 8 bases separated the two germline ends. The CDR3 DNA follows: TGTGCCAGCAGTTGGTCAGGGAATCAGCCCCAGCATTTT. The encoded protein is CASSWSGNQPQHF.

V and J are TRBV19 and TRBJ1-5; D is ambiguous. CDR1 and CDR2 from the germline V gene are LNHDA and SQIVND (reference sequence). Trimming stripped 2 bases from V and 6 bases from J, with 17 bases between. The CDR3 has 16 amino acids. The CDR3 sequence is CASSIPPIDTFQPQHF. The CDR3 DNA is TGTGCCAGTAGTATACCTCCAATCGACACGTTTCAGCCCCAGCATTTT. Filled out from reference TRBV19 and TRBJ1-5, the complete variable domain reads DGGITQSPKYLFRKEGQNVTLSCEQNLNHDAMYWYRQDPGQGLRLIYYSQIVNDFQKGDIAEGYSVSREKKESFPLTVTSAQKNPTAFYLCASSIPPIDTFQPQHFGDGTRLSIL.

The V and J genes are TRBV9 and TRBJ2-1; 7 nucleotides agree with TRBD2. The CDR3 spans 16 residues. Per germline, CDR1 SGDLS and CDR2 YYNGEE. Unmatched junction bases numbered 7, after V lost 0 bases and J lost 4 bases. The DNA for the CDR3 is TGTGCCAGCAGCGTAGAAATAGCGGGTCCTTACAATGAGCAGTTCTTC. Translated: CASSVEIAGPYNEQFF.

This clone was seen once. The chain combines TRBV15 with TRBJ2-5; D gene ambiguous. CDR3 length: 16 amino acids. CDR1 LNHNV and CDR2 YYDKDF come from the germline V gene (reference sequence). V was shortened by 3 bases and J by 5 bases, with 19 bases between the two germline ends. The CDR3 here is CATSRVHNGPTETQYF. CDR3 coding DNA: TGTGCCACCAGCAGGGTTCACAATGGCCCCACGGAGACCCAGTACTTC.

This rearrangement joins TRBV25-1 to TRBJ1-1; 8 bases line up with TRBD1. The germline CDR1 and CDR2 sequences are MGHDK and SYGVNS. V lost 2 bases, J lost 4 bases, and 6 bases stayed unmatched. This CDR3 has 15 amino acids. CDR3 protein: CASSERRDRTTEAFF. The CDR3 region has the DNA TGTGCCAGCAGTGAACGGAGGGACAGGACCACTGAAGCTTTCTTT.

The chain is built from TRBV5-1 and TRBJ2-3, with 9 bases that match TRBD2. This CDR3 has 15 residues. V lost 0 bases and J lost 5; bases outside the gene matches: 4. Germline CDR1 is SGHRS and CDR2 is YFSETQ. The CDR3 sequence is CASSLVVAGEDTQYF. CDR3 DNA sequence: TGCGCCAGCAGCTTGGTGGTAGCGGGAGAAGATACGCAGTATTTT.

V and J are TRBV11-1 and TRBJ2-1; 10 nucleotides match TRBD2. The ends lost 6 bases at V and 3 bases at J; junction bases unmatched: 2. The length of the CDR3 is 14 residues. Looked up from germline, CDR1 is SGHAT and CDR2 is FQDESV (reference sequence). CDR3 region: CASRRTSGYNEQFF. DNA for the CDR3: TGTGCCAGCAGACGGACTAGCGGCTACAATGAGCAGTTCTTC.

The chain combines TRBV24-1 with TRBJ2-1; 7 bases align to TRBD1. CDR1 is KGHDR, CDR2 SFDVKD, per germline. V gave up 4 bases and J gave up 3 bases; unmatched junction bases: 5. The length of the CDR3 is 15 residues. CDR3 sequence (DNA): TGTGCCACCAGTGAACGTGACAGGGACTACAATGAGCAGTTCTTC. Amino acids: CATSERDRDYNEQFF.

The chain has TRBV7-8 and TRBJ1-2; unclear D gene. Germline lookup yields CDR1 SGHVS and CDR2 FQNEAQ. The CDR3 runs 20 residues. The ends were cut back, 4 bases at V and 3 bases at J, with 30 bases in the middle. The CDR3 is CASSSHPVNPGPGGDYGYTF. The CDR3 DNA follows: TGTGCCAGCAGCTCCCACCCCGTCAATCCAGGCCCAGGTGGTGACTATGGCTACACCTTC. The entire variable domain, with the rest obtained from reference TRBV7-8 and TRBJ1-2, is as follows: GAGVSQSPRYKVAKRGQDVALRCDPISGHVSLFWYQQALGQGPEFLTYFQNEAQLDKSGLPSDRFFAERPEGSVSTLKIQRTQQEDSAVYLCASSSHPVNPGPGGDYGYTFGSGTRLTVV.

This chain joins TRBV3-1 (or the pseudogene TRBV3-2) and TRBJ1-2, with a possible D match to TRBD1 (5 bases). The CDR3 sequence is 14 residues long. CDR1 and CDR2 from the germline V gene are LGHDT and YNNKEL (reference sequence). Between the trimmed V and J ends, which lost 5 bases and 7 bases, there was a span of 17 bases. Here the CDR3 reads CASSYGRGARGYTF. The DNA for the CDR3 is TGTGCCAGCAGCTATGGACGTGGGGCGCGTGGCTACACCTTC.

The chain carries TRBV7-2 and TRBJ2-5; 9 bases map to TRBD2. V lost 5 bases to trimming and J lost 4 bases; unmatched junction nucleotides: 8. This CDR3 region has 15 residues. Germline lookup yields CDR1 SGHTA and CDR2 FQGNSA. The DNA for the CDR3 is TGTGCCAGCAGCCCCAGGTCACTAGCGGGAGAGACCCAGTACTTC. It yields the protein CASSPRSLAGETQYF.

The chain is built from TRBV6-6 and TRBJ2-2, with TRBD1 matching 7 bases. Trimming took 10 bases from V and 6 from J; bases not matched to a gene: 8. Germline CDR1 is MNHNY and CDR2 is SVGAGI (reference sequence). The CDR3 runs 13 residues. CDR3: CANRQGVPGELFF. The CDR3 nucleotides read TGTGCCAACCGACAGGGCGTACCCGGGGAGCTGTTTTTT.

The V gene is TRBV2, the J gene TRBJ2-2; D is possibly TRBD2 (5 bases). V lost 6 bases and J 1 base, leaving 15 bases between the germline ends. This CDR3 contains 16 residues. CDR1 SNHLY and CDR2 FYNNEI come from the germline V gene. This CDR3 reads CASSASSLLNTGELFF. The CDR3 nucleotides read TGTGCCAGCAGCGCTAGCAGCCTACTGAACACCGGGGAGCTGTTTTTT. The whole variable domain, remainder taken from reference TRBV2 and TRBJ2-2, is EPEVTQTPSHQVTQMGQEVILRCVPISNHLYFYWYRQILGQKVEFLVSFYNNEISEKSEIFDDQFSVERPDGSNFTLKIRSTKLEDSAMYFCASSASSLLNTGELFFGEGSRLTVL.

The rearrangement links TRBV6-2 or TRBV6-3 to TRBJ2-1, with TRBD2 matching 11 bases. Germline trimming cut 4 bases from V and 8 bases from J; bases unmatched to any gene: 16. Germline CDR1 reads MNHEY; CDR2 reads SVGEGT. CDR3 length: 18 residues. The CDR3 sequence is CASSWGPLAGGGRDEQFF. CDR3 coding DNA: TGTGCCAGCAGTTGGGGACCCTTAGCGGGAGGGGGTCGGGATGAGCAGTTCTTC.

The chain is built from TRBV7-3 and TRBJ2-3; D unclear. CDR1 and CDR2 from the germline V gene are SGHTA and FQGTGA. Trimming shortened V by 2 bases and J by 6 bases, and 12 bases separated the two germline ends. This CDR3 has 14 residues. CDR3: CASSLARAPDTQYF. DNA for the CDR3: TGTGCCAGCAGCTTAGCGCGCGCGCCCGATACGCAGTATTTT.

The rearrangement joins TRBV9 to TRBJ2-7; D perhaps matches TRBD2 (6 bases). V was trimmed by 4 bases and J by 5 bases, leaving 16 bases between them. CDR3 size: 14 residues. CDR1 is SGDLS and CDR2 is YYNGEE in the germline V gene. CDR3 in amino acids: CASSPRLDSHEQYF. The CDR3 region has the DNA TGTGCCAGCAGCCCCCGACTAGATTCCCACGAGCAGTACTTC. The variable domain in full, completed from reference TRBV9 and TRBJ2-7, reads DSGVTQTPKHLITATGQRVTLRCSPRSGDLSVYWYQQSLDQGLQFLIQYYNGEERAKGNILERFSAQQFPDLHSELNLSSLELGDSALYFCASSPRLDSHEQYFGPGTRLTVT.

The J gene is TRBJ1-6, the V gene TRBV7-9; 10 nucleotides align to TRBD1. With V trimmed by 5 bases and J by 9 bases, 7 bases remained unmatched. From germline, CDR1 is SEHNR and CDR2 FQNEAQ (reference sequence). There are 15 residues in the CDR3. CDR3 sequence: CASSPEGQGSSPLHF. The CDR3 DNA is TGTGCCAGCAGCCCAGAGGGACAGGGGAGTTCACCCCTCCACTTT.

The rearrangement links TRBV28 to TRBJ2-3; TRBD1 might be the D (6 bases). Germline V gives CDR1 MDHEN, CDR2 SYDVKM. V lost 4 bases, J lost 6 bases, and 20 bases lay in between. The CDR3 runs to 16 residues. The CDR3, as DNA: TGTGCCAGCAGTTCCACAGACAGGAGAGGGTTGGATACGCAGTATTTT. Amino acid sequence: CASSSTDRRGLDTQYF.

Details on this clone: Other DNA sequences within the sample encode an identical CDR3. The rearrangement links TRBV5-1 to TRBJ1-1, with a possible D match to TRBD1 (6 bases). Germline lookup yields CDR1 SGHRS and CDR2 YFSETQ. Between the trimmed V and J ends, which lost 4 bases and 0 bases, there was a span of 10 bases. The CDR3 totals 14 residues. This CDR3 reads CASSPGQMNTEAFF. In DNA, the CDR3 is TGCGCCAGCAGCCCCGGACAGATGAACACTGAAGCTTTCTTT.

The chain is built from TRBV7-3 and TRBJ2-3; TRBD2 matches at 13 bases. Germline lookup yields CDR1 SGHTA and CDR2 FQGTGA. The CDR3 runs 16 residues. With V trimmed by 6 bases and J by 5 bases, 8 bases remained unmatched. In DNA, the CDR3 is TGTGCCAGCAGTAGAGGACTAGCGGGAGTGGGAGATACGCAGTATTTT. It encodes CASSRGLAGVGDTQYF.

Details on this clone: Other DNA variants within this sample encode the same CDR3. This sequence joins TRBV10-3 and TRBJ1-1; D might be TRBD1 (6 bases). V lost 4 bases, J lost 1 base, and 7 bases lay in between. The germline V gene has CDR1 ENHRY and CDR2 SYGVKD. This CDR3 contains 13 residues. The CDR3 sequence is CAISGGGNTEAFF. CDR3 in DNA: TGTGCCATCAGTGGAGGGGGGAACACTGAAGCTTTCTTT.

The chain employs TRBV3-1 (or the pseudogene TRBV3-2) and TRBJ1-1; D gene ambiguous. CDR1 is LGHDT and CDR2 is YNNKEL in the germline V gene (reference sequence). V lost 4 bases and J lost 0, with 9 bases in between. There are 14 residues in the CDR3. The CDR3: CASSRKTLNTEAFF. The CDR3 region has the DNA TGTGCCAGCAGCCGAAAGACACTGAACACTGAAGCTTTCTTT.

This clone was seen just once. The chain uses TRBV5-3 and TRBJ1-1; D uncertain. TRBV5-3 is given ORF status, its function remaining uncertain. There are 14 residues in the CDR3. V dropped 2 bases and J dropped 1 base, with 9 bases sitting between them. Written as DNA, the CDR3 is TGTGCCAGAAGCTTCAGGCGGGGGAACACTGAAGCTTTCTTT. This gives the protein CARSFRRGNTEAFF.

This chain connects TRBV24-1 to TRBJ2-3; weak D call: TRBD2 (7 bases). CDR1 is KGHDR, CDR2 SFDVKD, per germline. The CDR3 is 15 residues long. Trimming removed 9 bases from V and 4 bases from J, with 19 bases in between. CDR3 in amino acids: CATSDGTGGADTQYF. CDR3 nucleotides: TGTGCCACCTCGGACGGGACGGGGGGCGCAGATACGCAGTATTTT.